One and the same sample provided the 18 T cell receptor beta chains below, sequenced in a study of early T cells in non-severe SARS-CoV-2 infection. One entry per CDR3 protein results from TCRdb running MiXCR on the 5' RACE reads. The sample lists under 140,000 distinct CDR3 sequences; about 12% were seen once. This sample comprised whole blood, obtained at baseline. These receptors were taken from an adult who was a healthcare worker with PCR-confirmed SARS-CoV-2 infection or an uninfected control (not recorded which).

This clonotype was picked up many times. The V call is TRBV11-2, the J call TRBJ2-3; 11 bases agree with TRBD2. V was clipped by 5 bases and J by 5 bases; unmatched bases: 6. The CDR3 consists of 15 residues. CDR1 and CDR2 from the germline V gene are SGHAT and FQNNGV. CDR3 nucleotides: TGTGCCAGCAGCCGGTACGGACTAGCGGGAGATACGCAGTATTTT. It yields the protein CASSRYGLAGDTQYF.

This clonotype was detected many times. The chain is built from TRBV6-6 and TRBJ1-4; 7 positions match TRBD1. V trimming: 5 bases; J trimming: 2 bases; junction bases outside the gene matches: 2. The CDR3 has 14 residues. Germline CDR1 and CDR2: MNHNY and SVGAGI (reference sequence). As DNA, the CDR3 is TGTGCCAGCAGTACGGGACAGACTAATGAAAAACTGTTTTTT. It specifies CASSTGQTNEKLFF.

In its sample, this clonotype was seen once. A much larger clone lies one base from this, so it may be a read error. This sequence joins TRBV5-4 and TRBJ2-5, with a possible D match to TRBD2 (5 bases). CDR1 SGHNT and CDR2 YYREEE come from the germline V gene (reference sequence). This CDR3 has 13 amino acids. CDR3 DNA sequence: TGTGTCAGCAGCTTAGCGACACGAGAGACCCAGTACTTC. Residues: CVSSLATRETQYF.

The chain employs TRBV29-1 and TRBJ1-2, with no clear D. CDR1 is SQVTM, CDR2 ANQGSEA, per germline. V was trimmed by 8 bases and J by 4 bases, leaving 14 bases between them. This CDR3 contains 12 residues. The CDR3 loop is CSFQSNAYGYTF. For the CDR3, the DNA is TGCAGCTTCCAATCGAACGCCTATGGCTACACCTTC. Together with reference TRBV29-1 and TRBJ1-2, the CDR3 gives the full variable domain: SAVISQKPSRDICQRGTSLTIQCQVDSQVTMMFWYRQQPGQSLTLIATANQGSEATYESGFVIDKFPISRPNLTFSTLTVSNMSPEDSSIYLCSFQSNAYGYTFGSGTRLTVV.

This clonotype has more than one count but fewer than ten. The J gene is TRBJ2-1, the V gene TRBV18; the match to TRBD2 covers 7 bases. This CDR3 contains 15 residues. Germline V lookup: CDR1 KGHSH, CDR2 LQKENI. J was trimmed by 6 bases and V by 3 bases; bases with no gene match: 8. CDR3 region: CASSPMGEGRNEQFF. CDR3 sequence (DNA): TGTGCCAGCTCACCTATGGGGGAGGGGCGCAATGAGCAGTTCTTC.

This clonotype was detected a few times. V usage is TRBV29-1 and J usage is TRBJ2-3; D uncertain. Germline V gene sequence: CDR1 SQVTM, CDR2 ANQGSEA. V was clipped by 4 bases and J by 0 bases, with 8 bases between them. CDR3 length: 13 amino acids. The CDR3 loop is CSVAVGSTDTQYF. The DNA for the CDR3 is TGCAGCGTTGCGGTCGGGAGCACAGATACGCAGTATTTT.

The chain links TRBV5-1 to TRBJ2-7; D call uncertain. This CDR3 is built from 15 residues. Germline V lookup: CDR1 SGHRS, CDR2 YFSETQ. Deletions cut 3 bases from V and 2 bases from J, with 15 bases between. This chain's CDR3 is CASSSGQDRTYEQYF. In nucleotides, the CDR3 is TGCGCCAGCAGCTCGGGTCAAGATAGGACCTACGAGCAGTACTTC.

About this clonotype itself: Since a much larger clone is just one base distant, this may be a read error. The chain joins TRBV3-1 to TRBJ2-3, with unresolved D. Germline CDR1 reads LGHDT; CDR2 reads YNNKEL (reference sequence). This CDR3 contains 15 residues. V shed 3 bases and J shed 4 bases, with 14 bases lying between them. The DNA of the CDR3 is TGTGCCAGCAGCCACGCCAGTGCCGGCTCAGATACGCAGTATTTT. As protein: CASSHASAGSDTQYF.

In this sample, this clonotype turned up many times. V is TRBV10-2 and J is TRBJ1-5; no definite D call. The CDR3 runs 14 residues. The V gene's germline CDR1 is WSHSY and CDR2 SAAADI. Trimming pared 7 bases from V and 0 bases from J, leaving 10 bases between. The CDR3 spells CASNAGYSNQPQHF. CDR3 nucleotide sequence: TGCGCCAGCAATGCGGGATATAGCAATCAGCCCCAGCATTTT.

This clonotype was seen only a few times. The rearrangement links TRBV7-9 to TRBJ1-1; the D is unclear. The CDR3 is 15 residues long. The germline CDR1 and CDR2 sequences are SEHNR and FQNEAQ (reference sequence). The V and J ends lost 6 bases and 1 base respectively, with 15 bases between them. The CDR3 reads CASSSPLGSNTEAFF. CDR3 bases: TGTGCCAGCAGTTCCCCCCTGGGATCGAACACTGAAGCTTTCTTT.

This clonotype occurred a few times. The genes are TRBV5-4 and TRBJ1-5; TRBD1 aligns across 9 bases. This CDR3 spans 14 amino acids. Germline values: CDR1 SGHNT, CDR2 YYREEE (reference sequence). With V trimmed by 4 bases and J by 5 bases, 4 bases remained unmatched. Here the CDR3 reads CASSRDRADQPQHF. The DNA of the CDR3 is TGTGCCAGCAGCCGGGACAGGGCAGATCAGCCCCAGCATTTT. Full variable domain (rest looked up from reference TRBV5-4 and TRBJ1-5): ETGVTQSPTHLIKTRGQQVTLRCSSQSGHNTVSWYQQALGQGPQFIFQYYREEENGRGNFPPRFSGLQFPNYSSELNVNALELDDSALYLCASSRDRADQPQHFGDGTRLSIL.

This clonotype was seen only a few times. The genes are TRBV7-8 and TRBJ2-3, with D unclear. There are 15 residues in the CDR3. The germline CDR1 and CDR2 sequences are SGHVS and FQNEAQ. The germline V and J ends were trimmed by 5 bases and 4 bases, with 16 bases remaining between them. The CDR3 loop reads CASSPSRVTADTQYF. The CDR3 DNA reads as TGTGCCAGCAGCCCTAGTCGCGTGACGGCAGATACGCAGTATTTT.

This clonotype appeared many times. The CDR3: CASSPDRVGYTF. In DNA, the CDR3 is TGTGCCAGCAGTCCTGACAGGGTCGGCTACACCTTC. V and J are TRBV12-3 or TRBV12-4 and TRBJ1-2, with 7 nucleotides matching TRBD1. The CDR3 is 12 amino acids. V shed 5 bases, J shed 8 bases, and the junction held 5 bases outside the gene matches.

This chain joins TRBV13 and TRBJ2-7, with 7 bases aligning to TRBD1. Germline trimming cut 3 bases from V and 4 bases from J; bases unmatched to any gene: 9. The CDR3 is 15 amino acids. Germline values: CDR1 PRHDT, CDR2 FYEKMQ (reference sequence). The CDR3 region has the DNA TGTGCCAGCAGCTTGAGGACAAGGGGGCAGTACGAGCAGTACTTC. Protein product: CASSLRTRGQYEQYF.

This clonotype has just a few counts. This chain links TRBV3-1 with TRBJ1-4; D unclear. The CDR3 has 15 amino acids. Germline loops: CDR1 LGHDT, CDR2 YNNKEL (reference sequence). Trimming took 2 bases from V and 0 from J, leaving 7 bases between them. The CDR3 region is CASSQQWSTNEKLFF. In DNA form, the CDR3 reads TGTGCCAGCAGCCAACAATGGTCAACTAATGAAAAACTGTTTTTT.

The V call is TRBV25-1, the J call TRBJ1-1; possibly TRBD1 for D (5 bases). CDR3 length: 12 amino acids. The V gene lost 6 bases and the J gene lost 7 bases, with 12 bases spanning the gap. Germline V gene lookup returns CDR1 MGHDK and CDR2 SYGVNS. The CDR3 nucleotides are TGTGCCAGCAGCGGGGGGTCTATTGAAGCTTTCTTT. Its protein product is CASSGGSIEAFF. The full variable domain, in which reference TRBV25-1 and TRBJ1-1 provide the parts outside the CDR3, is EADIYQTPRYLVIGTGKKITLECSQTMGHDKMYWYQQDPGMELHLIHYSYGVNSTEKGDLSSESTVSRIRTEHFPLTLESARPSHTSQYLCASSGGSIEAFFGQGTRLTVV.

J is TRBJ2-3 and V is TRBV3-1, with D possibly being TRBD1 or TRBD2 (5 bases each). This CDR3 is built from 15 residues. Germline V gene data show CDR1 as LGHDT and CDR2 as YNNKEL (reference sequence). Trimming left V 5 bases short and J 3 bases short, with 15 bases between. The CDR3 loop is CASSIQGGGTDTQYF. CDR3 coding DNA: TGTGCCAGCAGCATTCAAGGTGGGGGTACAGATACGCAGTATTTT.

This clonotype was recorded a few times. This chain joins TRBV28 and TRBJ1-4; D unresolved. Trimming removed 10 bases at V and 0 bases at J, with 9 bases between. The germline V gene has CDR1 MDHEN and CDR2 SYDVKM. The CDR3 is 13 amino acids. In nucleotides, the CDR3 is TGTGCCATAACCGGGACAACTAATGAAAAACTGTTTTTT. Encoded protein: CAITGTTNEKLFF.